A selection of T cell receptor beta chains follows, all from one sample in a study of T-cell reconstitution after alpha-beta-depleted transplantation in children. One entry per CDR3 protein, called by TCRdb with MiXCR from the PCR reads. The data hold 300,000 to 400,000 distinct CDR3 sequences, with around 15% observed a single time. The sequencing used PBMCs, mostly from graft donor cells, collected 360 days after TCRalphabeta/CD19-depleted stem cell transplant. These receptors originate from a male patient between 2 and 9 years old who had a stem cell transplant for acute lymphoblastic leukemia, so the T cells may come from the graft donor. CDR3s include the opening cysteine and the closing phenylalanine or tryptophan. D genes are given only for firm matches. Size is omitted from some rows. Given values are once, few, many or a class for expanded clones.

j_gene: TRBJ1-1; abundance: NA; v_gene: TRBV24-1; d_gene: NA; CDR3nt: TGTGCCACTTCCCGGGCGGTGAACACTGAAGCTTTCTTT; CDR3aa: CATSRAVNTEAFF
j_gene: TRBJ2-5; abundance: many; v_gene: TRBV12-3/TRBV12-4; d_gene: TRBD2; CDR3nt: TGTGCCAGCAGTCTCGGGACTAGCGGGATGTACCAAGAGACCCAGTACTTC; CDR3aa: CASSLGTSGMYQETQYF
j_gene: TRBJ2-7; abundance: NA; v_gene: TRBV28; d_gene: TRBD2; CDR3nt: TGTGCCAGCATGGGGACTAGCGGGAATGGCTACGAGCAGTACTTC; CDR3aa: CASMGTSGNGYEQYF
j_gene: TRBJ2-2; abundance: few; v_gene: TRBV7-8; d_gene: NA; CDR3nt: TGTGCCAGCAGGACAGGGAGGGCGAACACCGGGGAGCTGTTTTTT; CDR3aa: CASRTGRANTGELFF
j_gene: TRBJ2-5; abundance: few; v_gene: TRBV4-1; d_gene: TRBD2; CDR3nt: TGCGCCAGCAGTTTCTCGGTTGCCGGGAGGGCGGAAGAGACCCAGTACTTC; CDR3aa: CASSFSVAGRAEETQYF
j_gene: TRBJ2-1; abundance: many; v_gene: TRBV5-1; d_gene: TRBD1; CDR3nt: TGCGCCAGCAGCTTGGGGACAGGGCGCTACAATGAGCAGTTCTTC; CDR3aa: CASSLGTGRYNEQFF
j_gene: TRBJ2-7; abundance: few; v_gene: TRBV24-1; d_gene: TRBD1; CDR3nt: TGTGCCACCAGTGCCTCGGACAGGCCCTCCTACGAGCAGTACTTC; CDR3aa: CATSASDRPSYEQYF
j_gene: TRBJ1-4; abundance: few; v_gene: TRBV4-2; d_gene: NA; CDR3nt: TGTGCCAGCAGCCAAGATAGCGTGGCCCGGGAAAAACTGTTTTTT; CDR3aa: CASSQDSVAREKLFF
j_gene: TRBJ2-7; abundance: few; v_gene: TRBV9; d_gene: TRBD2; CDR3nt: TGTGCCAGCAGCGTAGGGAGACTAGCGGGATACGACGAGCAGTACTTC; CDR3aa: CASSVGRLAGYDEQYF
j_gene: TRBJ2-6; abundance: NA; v_gene: TRBV3-1; d_gene: NA; CDR3nt: TGTGCCAGCAGCCAAGTAATCCAGGACAGCGCCTCTGGGGCCAACGTCCTGACTTTC; CDR3aa: CASSQVIQDSASGANVLTF
j_gene: TRBJ1-1; abundance: NA; v_gene: TRBV5-4; d_gene: TRBD1; CDR3nt: TGTGCCAGCAGCTGGGGACAGGGTCCATCGTTGGGTTTCTTT; CDR3aa: CASSWGQGPSLGFF
j_gene: TRBJ2-7; abundance: many; v_gene: TRBV29-1; d_gene: TRBD1; CDR3nt: TGCAGCGTGCGAAGGGGACAGGAAAGCTCCTACGAGCAGTACTTC; CDR3aa: CSVRRGQESSYEQYF